The 27 T cell receptor beta chains listed next were all sequenced from one sample in a study of shared clonotypes between healthy human individuals. The repertoire was sequenced with immunoSEQ multiplex PCR; TCRdb's copy has only in-frame clones and lacks some. Among about half a million clones, around 80% were seen once, and the ten largest hold about 11%. Sequenced: PBMCs. The origin of the receptors is a middle-aged woman in good health. Some clones in this sample may be carry-over from other donors' samples.

The genes are TRBV15 and TRBJ2-1, with D perhaps TRBD2 (7 bases). V lost 0 bases and J 8 bases, leaving 14 bases between the germline ends. The germline V gene has CDR1 LNHNV and CDR2 YYDKDF (reference sequence). The CDR3 length is 15 residues. This chain's CDR3 is CATSRDRGAGDEQFF. CDR3 bases: TGTGCCACCAGCAGAGATCGGGGGGCGGGGGATGAGCAGTTCTTC.

This clone was detected ten times or more. The chain couples TRBV6-6 to TRBJ2-1; D perhaps matches TRBD1 (7 bases). V lost 2 bases and J 6 bases, leaving 14 bases between the germline ends. This CDR3 is 15 amino acids long. Germline loops: CDR1 MNHNY, CDR2 SVGAGI (reference sequence). Here the CDR3 DNA reads TGTGCCAGCAGTTACGGTCCAGGGGGGTCCAATGAGCAGTTCTTC. It yields the protein CASSYGPGGSNEQFF.

V and J are TRBV6-1 and TRBJ2-2; 8 bases are a match to TRBD1. The length of the CDR3 is 14 residues. Trimming cost V 8 bases and J 6 bases; bases outside gene matches: 8. Germline V gives CDR1 MNHNS, CDR2 SASEGT. This CDR3 is CASLSTGAAGELFF. DNA of the CDR3: TGTGCCAGCTTATCGACAGGGGCCGCCGGGGAGCTGTTTTTT.

The CDR3 loop reads CASSQGPQRERQETQYF. The CDR3 region has the DNA TGCGCCAGCAGCCAAGGGCCCCAGCGGGAGCGGCAAGAGACCCAGTACTTC. The V and J genes are TRBV4-1 and TRBJ2-5, with 8 bases that match TRBD2. V trimming: 1 base; J trimming: 2 bases; junction bases outside the gene matches: 9. The CDR3 runs to 17 residues. The germline V gene encodes CDR1 MGHRA and CDR2 YSYEKL.

The V call is TRBV19, the J call TRBJ2-7, with 7 positions matching TRBD1. The germline V gene encodes CDR1 LNHDA and CDR2 SQIVND (reference sequence). The CDR3 is 13 amino acids. Trimming took 5 bases from V and 0 from J; bases not matched to a gene: 1. DNA of the CDR3: TGTGCCAGTAGTTCAGGGGGCTCCTACGAGCAGTACTTC. Encoded protein: CASSSGGSYEQYF.

This clone was counted between two and nine times. This chain connects TRBV15 to TRBJ2-5, with 8 bases fitting TRBD1. CDR1 is LNHNV, CDR2 YYDKDF, per germline (reference sequence). This CDR3 has 14 amino acids. The V and J ends lost 1 base and 5 bases, in that order; junction bases with no gene match: 3. The CDR3 DNA reads as TGTGCCACCAGCAGAGCAGGGGGCTACGAGACCCAGTACTTC. This sequence encodes CATSRAGGYETQYF.

A word on this clone: A far larger clone is just one base off, so this is likely a read error. The CDR3 does not end in the conserved phenylalanine or tryptophan, so this is likely a read error. V gene TRBV4-2 combines with J gene TRBJ2-6; 7 bases are shared with TRBD2. V was pared by 0 bases and J by 2 bases, with 4 bases of the junction left unmatched. Per the germline V gene, CDR1 is LGHNA and CDR2 is YNFKEQ. This CDR3 is 17 amino acids long. CDR3 DNA: TGTGCCAGCAGCCAAGATGCGGGGGTAGCTGGGGCCAACGTCCTGACTCTC. Encoded protein: CASSQDAGVAGANVLTL.

The rearrangement links TRBV7-6 to TRBJ2-7, with 11 bases fitting TRBD2. The junction had 5 bases not matched to a gene; V was cut back by 4 bases and J by 3 bases. In germline, CDR1 is SGHVS, CDR2 FNYEAQ. This CDR3 comprises 15 residues. The CDR3 region has the DNA TGTGCCAGCAGCTCCATAGCGGGAGGGATCTACGAGCAGTACTTC. Protein: CASSSIAGGIYEQYF.

The CDR3 nucleotides are TGTGCCAGCAGTTTATTTGGCGGGAGGGCCCGAGCCGGGGAGCTGTTTTTT. Translating it yields CASSLFGGRARAGELFF. V usage is TRBV28 and J usage is TRBJ2-2; 9 nucleotides align to TRBD2. The CDR3 consists of 17 residues. Germline lookup yields CDR1 MDHEN and CDR2 SYDVKM. Germline trimming cut 1 base from V and 6 bases from J; bases unmatched to any gene: 9.

The chain joins TRBV7-9 to TRBJ2-7; D unresolved. Trimming stripped 0 bases from V and 5 bases from J, with 8 bases between. There are 13 residues in the CDR3. CDR1 is SEHNR, CDR2 FQNEAQ, per germline (reference sequence). The CDR3 is CASSLANSDEQYF. The DNA for the CDR3 is TGTGCCAGCAGCTTAGCGAATTCGGACGAGCAGTACTTC.

The V call is TRBV5-1, the J call TRBJ2-1, with 9 bases aligning to TRBD1. The trim removed 0 bases at V and 5 bases at J, leaving 3 bases unmatched. This CDR3 is built from 15 residues. Germline V lookup: CDR1 SGHRS, CDR2 YFSETQ. In nucleotides, the CDR3 is TGCGCCAGCAGCTTGGACAGGGGGCTCAACAATGAGCAGTTCTTC. Its translation: CASSLDRGLNNEQFF.

V gene TRBV19 combines with J gene TRBJ2-7; D gene ambiguous. V was trimmed by 3 bases and J by 5 bases, leaving 11 bases between them. This CDR3 region has 13 residues. The V gene's germline CDR1 is LNHDA and CDR2 SQIVND (reference sequence). The CDR3 DNA reads as TGTGCCAGTAGTATGCTGGTTTTCGACGAGCAGTACTTC. Protein sequence: CASSMLVFDEQYF.

This clone has only a few counts. The V call is TRBV18, the J call TRBJ1-1; D gene unclear. Germline V gene data show CDR1 as KGHSH and CDR2 as LQKENI. The ends were cut back, 2 bases at V and 4 bases at J, with 8 bases in the middle. The CDR3 has 13 amino acids. For the CDR3, the DNA is TGTGCCAGCTCACCAGGACGCACCACTGAAGCTTTCTTT. Its translation is CASSPGRTTEAFF.

This clone was recorded a few times. Additional DNA sequences in this sample encode the identical CDR3. The chain recombines TRBV7-2 with TRBJ2-2; D unresolved. Germline CDR1 is SGHTA and CDR2 is FQGNSA. The CDR3 runs to 12 residues. V lost 1 base to trimming and J lost 4 bases, with 1 base between them. For the CDR3, the DNA is TGTGCCAGCAGCTTAGGCACCGGGGAGCTGTTTTTT. It codes for CASSLGTGELFF.

The CDR3 DNA is TGTGCCAGCAGTGCAGGGGACGGCACAGTCCTCTATGGCTACACCTTC. Protein: CASSAGDGTVLYGYTF. The chain carries TRBV6-1 and TRBJ1-2; D is possibly TRBD1 (6 bases). This CDR3 is built from 16 residues. The germline V and J ends were trimmed by 4 bases and 4 bases, with 19 bases remaining between them. Germline lookup yields CDR1 MNHNS and CDR2 SASEGT.

This clone was seen many times. V and J are TRBV5-1 and TRBJ2-3, with a possible D match to TRBD2 (5 bases). Germline CDR1 reads SGHRS; CDR2 reads YFSETQ. This CDR3 comprises 15 residues. V gave up 0 bases and J gave up 4 bases, with 12 bases separating them. The CDR3 coding sequence is TGCGCCAGCAGCTTGGATGCCGGAGGCGCAGATACGCAGTATTTT. Its translation is CASSLDAGGADTQYF.

The rearrangement links TRBV6-4 to TRBJ1-1; 7 bases align to TRBD1. This CDR3 has 14 amino acids. The junction had 5 bases not matched to a gene; V was cut back by 6 bases and J by 1 base. In germline, CDR1 is MRHNA, CDR2 SNTAGT. Here the CDR3 reads CASRPSGGNTEAFF. The CDR3 DNA reads as TGTGCCAGCAGGCCGTCAGGGGGGAACACTGAAGCTTTCTTT.

The gene calls are TRBV6-5 and TRBJ2-7, with TRBD2 as a possible D gene (6 bases). The CDR3 contains 15 residues. Germline assignment: CDR1 MNHEY and CDR2 SVGAGI. V dropped 3 bases and J dropped 0 bases, with 12 bases sitting between them. DNA of the CDR3: TGTGCCAGCAGTTATGGGGGGACTGGCTCCTACGAGCAGTACTTC. Its translation: CASSYGGTGSYEQYF.

CDR3: CASSRAGTVDGNTIYF. CDR3 DNA: TGTGCCAGCAGCAGAGCCGGGACAGTAGACGGAAACACCATATATTTT. The V call is TRBV5-5, the J call TRBJ1-3; 7 bases are a match to TRBD1. There are 16 residues in the CDR3. After removal of 4 bases from V and 4 bases from J, the junction contained 11 bases not matched to a gene. Per germline, CDR1 SGHKS and CDR2 YYEKEE (reference sequence).

The rearrangement uses TRBV29-1 and TRBJ1-5, with unresolved D. Germline CDR1 reads SQVTM; CDR2 reads ANQGSEA. Trimming stripped 7 bases from V and 4 bases from J, with 11 bases between. The CDR3 spans 12 residues. This CDR3 reads CSARSGNQPQHF. CDR3 in DNA: TGCAGCGCCCGATCGGGAAATCAGCCCCAGCATTTT.

The V call is TRBV7-2, the J call TRBJ2-7; D call uncertain. Trimming removed 2 bases from V and 2 bases from J, with 7 bases in between. This CDR3 contains 13 residues. The germline CDR1 and CDR2 sequences are SGHTA and FQGNSA. The CDR3 sequence: CASSLHLAYEQYF. CDR3 nucleotide sequence: TGTGCCAGCAGCTTACATCTGGCCTACGAGCAGTACTTC.

The V and J genes are TRBV2 and TRBJ1-5; D not certain. From germline, CDR1 is SNHLY and CDR2 FYNNEI. V lost 6 bases and J lost 2, with 8 bases in between. CDR3 size: 13 residues. CDR3 sequence: CASRTDGNQPQHF. The CDR3 DNA sequence: TGTGCCAGCAGGACGGATGGCAATCAGCCCCAGCATTTT.

This clone was observed a handful of times. The gene calls are TRBV7-9 and TRBJ2-5; TRBD2 aligns across 12 bases. Germline CDR1 reads SEHNR; CDR2 reads FQNEAQ (reference sequence). Trimming took 7 bases from V and 2 from J; bases not matched to a gene: 5. This CDR3 has 15 residues. The CDR3: CASTSGLAGQETQYF. CDR3 DNA: TGTGCCAGCACCTCAGGACTAGCGGGACAAGAGACCCAGTACTTC.

V and J are TRBV10-2 and TRBJ2-3; D remains unclear. Germline V gives CDR1 WSHSY, CDR2 SAAADI. V was trimmed by 10 bases and J by 4 bases, leaving 9 bases between them. This CDR3 has 11 amino acids. CDR3: CATQYSDTQYF. In nucleotides, the CDR3 is TGCGCCACCCAGTACTCAGATACGCAGTATTTT.

The gene calls are TRBV4-1 and TRBJ2-5; D might be TRBD2 (5 bases). Germline CDR1 is MGHRA and CDR2 is YSYEKL. CDR3 length: 15 residues. Trimming left V 0 bases short and J 4 bases short, with 12 bases between. The CDR3 region has the DNA TGCGCCAGCAGCCAAGATTTGGGGAGAGGAGAGACCCAGTACTTC. This gives the protein CASSQDLGRGETQYF.

The chain uses TRBV28 and TRBJ1-1, with unresolved D. Trimming stripped 4 bases from V and 0 bases from J, with 9 bases between. This CDR3 contains 14 residues. Germline CDR1 is MDHEN and CDR2 is SYDVKM. The CDR3 DNA reads as TGTGCCAGCAGTTCCCGAGATATGAACACTGAAGCTTTCTTT. This encodes CASSSRDMNTEAFF.

The genes are TRBV28 and TRBJ1-2; 8 bases fit TRBD1. The J segment lost 4 bases and the V segment lost 0 bases, leaving 1 base of the junction unmatched. The germline CDR1 and CDR2 sequences are MDHEN and SYDVKM. The CDR3 sequence is 14 residues long. The CDR3, as DNA: TGTGCCAGCAGTTTATGGGGACAGGCCTATGGCTACACCTTC. Its translation is CASSLWGQAYGYTF.